Reported below is one T cell receptor beta chain. CDR1 ENHRY and CDR2 SYGVKD come from the germline V gene. The CDR3 sequence is 14 residues long. Trimming at V came to 2 bases and at J to 5 bases, leaving 3 bases not matched to a gene. The data were produced by immunoSEQ multiplex PCR, yet TCRdb's version contains in-frame clones alone and is incomplete. The sample consists of 120,000 to 150,000 clones, 84% of them appearing once. The sample comes from a study of blood T cell repertoires in COVID-19. Study at large: T cells, B-cell-depleted T cells, or PBMCs provided the cDNA or gDNA that served as material.

V gene TRBV10-3 combines with J gene TRBJ2-7; TRBD2 matches at 10 bases. Sample: PBMCs or T cells enriched from blood (not recorded which). The clonotype was recovered from a woman aged 45-65 years who had been exposed to COVID-19. The CDR3 DNA follows: TGTGCCATCAGTGAGCGGACTAGCGGAGACGAGCAGTACTTC. It is translated as CAISERTSGDEQYF.